This TCR beta chain was found in a study of OX40 agonist ivuxolimab in advanced cancers. Study context: Ivuxolimab doses were 0.01, 0.1, 0.3, 1.5, 3 or 10 mg/kg every 2 weeks. Among those treated, three patients had partial responses, one with hepatocellular carcinoma and two with cutaneous melanoma.

Autoimmune disease history or systemic immunosuppression meant exclusion. From germline, CDR1 is SGHTA and CDR2 FQGNSA. This CDR3 spans 14 amino acids. V lost 0 bases and J lost 5, with 10 bases in between. Some clones are missing from TCRdb's copy, which holds only in-frame ones; the method was immunoSEQ multiplex PCR. Found here are roughly 70,000 clones, 87% of them singletons; the top ten hold over 2.5%. The TCR was taken from an adult with an advanced solid tumor such as melanoma, head and neck, liver or kidney cancer. V usage is TRBV7-2 and J usage is TRBJ1-1, with D hard to call. Sample: CD4+ or CD8+ T cells sorted from blood, taken in a trial of the OX40 agonist ivuxolimab. This CDR3 is CASSLAGIGTEAFF. The CDR3 coding sequence is TGTGCCAGCAGCTTAGCGGGGATTGGGACTGAAGCTTTCTTT.